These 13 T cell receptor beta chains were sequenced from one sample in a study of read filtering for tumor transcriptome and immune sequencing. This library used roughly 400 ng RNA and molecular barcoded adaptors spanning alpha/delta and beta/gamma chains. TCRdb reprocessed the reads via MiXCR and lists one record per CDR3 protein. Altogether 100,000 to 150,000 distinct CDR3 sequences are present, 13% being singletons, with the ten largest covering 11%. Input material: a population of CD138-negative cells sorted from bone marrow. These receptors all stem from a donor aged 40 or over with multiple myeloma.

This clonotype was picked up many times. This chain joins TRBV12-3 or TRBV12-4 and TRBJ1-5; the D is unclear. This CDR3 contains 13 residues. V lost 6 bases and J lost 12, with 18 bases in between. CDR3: CASSLLRSESQHF. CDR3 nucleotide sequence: TGTGCCAGCAGCCTTCTTCGTAGCGAGAGCCAGCATTTT.

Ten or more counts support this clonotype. CDR3 DNA sequence: TGCGCCAGCAGCTTGTTGTACCATAATGAGCAGTTCTTC. It codes for CASSLLYHNEQFF. The V call is TRBV5-1, the J call TRBJ2-1; D ambiguous. V was pared by 1 base and J by 7 bases, with 9 bases between. The CDR3 spans 13 residues. The germline gives CDR1 SGHRS, CDR2 YFSETQ.

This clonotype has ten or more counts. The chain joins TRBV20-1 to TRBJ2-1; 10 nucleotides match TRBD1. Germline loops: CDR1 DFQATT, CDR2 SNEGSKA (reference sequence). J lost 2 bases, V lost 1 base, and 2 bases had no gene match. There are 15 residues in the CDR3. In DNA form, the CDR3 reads TGCAGTGCTAGAGGGGACAGGGGAACCTACAATGAGCAGTTCTTC. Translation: CSARGDRGTYNEQFF.

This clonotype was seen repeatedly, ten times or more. The CDR3 DNA reads as TGCAGCGTTGAAGATAGGTCAGTTGGAGCCAACAATGAGCAGTTCTTC. Translating gives CSVEDRSVGANNEQFF. V gene TRBV29-1 combines with J gene TRBJ2-1; D gene ambiguous. V was cut by 0 bases and J by 5 bases, with 17 bases left in between. Germline CDR1 and CDR2: SQVTM and ANQGSEA. The CDR3 contains 16 residues.

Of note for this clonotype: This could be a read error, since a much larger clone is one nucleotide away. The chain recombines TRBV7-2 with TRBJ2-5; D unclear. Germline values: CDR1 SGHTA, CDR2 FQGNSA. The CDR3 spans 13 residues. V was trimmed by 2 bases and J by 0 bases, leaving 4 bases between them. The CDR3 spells CASSLKYQETQYF. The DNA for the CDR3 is TGTGCCAGCAGCTTAAAGTACCAAGAGACCCAGTACTTC.

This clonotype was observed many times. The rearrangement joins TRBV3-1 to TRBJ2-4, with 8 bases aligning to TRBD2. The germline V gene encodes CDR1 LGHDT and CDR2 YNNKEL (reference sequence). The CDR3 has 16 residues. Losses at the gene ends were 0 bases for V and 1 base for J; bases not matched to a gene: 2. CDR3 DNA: TGTGCCAGCAGCCAAGATGGCGGGGGGGCCAAAAACATTCAGTACTTC. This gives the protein CASSQDGGGAKNIQYF.

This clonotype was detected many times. This CDR3 is CASSQEGWTEAFF. The CDR3 coding sequence is TGTGCCAGCAGCCAAGAGGGGTGGACTGAAGCTTTCTTT. The chain couples TRBV3-1 to TRBJ1-1; D not certain. The CDR3 has 13 amino acids. V was trimmed by 0 bases and J by 5 bases, leaving 7 bases between them. CDR1 LGHDT and CDR2 YNNKEL come from the germline V gene (reference sequence).

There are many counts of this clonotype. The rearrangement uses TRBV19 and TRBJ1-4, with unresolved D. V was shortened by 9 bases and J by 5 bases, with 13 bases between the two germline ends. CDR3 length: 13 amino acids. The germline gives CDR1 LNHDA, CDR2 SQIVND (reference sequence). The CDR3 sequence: CASRDQRNEKLFF. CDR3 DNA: TGTGCCAGCCGAGACCAGAGAAATGAAAAACTGTTTTTT.

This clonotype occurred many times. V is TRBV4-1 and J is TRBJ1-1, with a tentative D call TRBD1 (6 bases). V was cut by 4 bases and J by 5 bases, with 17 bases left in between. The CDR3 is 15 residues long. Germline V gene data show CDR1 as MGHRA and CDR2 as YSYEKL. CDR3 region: CASSPGGRGGTEAFF. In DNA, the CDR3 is TGCGCCAGCAGCCCTGGGGGGCGGGGGGGAACTGAAGCTTTCTTT.

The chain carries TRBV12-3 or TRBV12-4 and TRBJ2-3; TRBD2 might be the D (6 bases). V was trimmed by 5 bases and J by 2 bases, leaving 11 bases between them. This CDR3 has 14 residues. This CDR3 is CASSPRDFTDTQYF. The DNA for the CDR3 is TGTGCCAGCAGTCCCCGGGACTTCACAGATACGCAGTATTTT.

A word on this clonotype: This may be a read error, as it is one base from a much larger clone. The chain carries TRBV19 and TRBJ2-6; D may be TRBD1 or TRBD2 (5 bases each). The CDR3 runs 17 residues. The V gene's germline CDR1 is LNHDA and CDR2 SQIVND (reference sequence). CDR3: CTSKNLPGTSGANVLTF. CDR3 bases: TGTACCAGTAAGAACCTCCCGGGGACGTCTGGGGCCAACGTCCTGACTTTC.

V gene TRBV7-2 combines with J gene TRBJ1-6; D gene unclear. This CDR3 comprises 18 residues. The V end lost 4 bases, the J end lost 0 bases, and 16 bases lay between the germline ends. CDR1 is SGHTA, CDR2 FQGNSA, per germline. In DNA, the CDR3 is TGTGCCAGCAGCTCCTGGGCAGGAGGAAGCTCCTATAATTCACCCCTCCACTTT. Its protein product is CASSSWAGGSSYNSPLHF.

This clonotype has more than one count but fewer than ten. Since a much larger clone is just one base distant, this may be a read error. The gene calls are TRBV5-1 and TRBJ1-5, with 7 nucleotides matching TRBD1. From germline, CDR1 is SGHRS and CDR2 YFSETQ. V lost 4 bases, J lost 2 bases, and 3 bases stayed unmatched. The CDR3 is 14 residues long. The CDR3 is CASSPGTGNQPQHF. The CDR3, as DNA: TGCGCCAGCAGCCCCGGGACAGGCAATCAGCCCCAGCATTTT.